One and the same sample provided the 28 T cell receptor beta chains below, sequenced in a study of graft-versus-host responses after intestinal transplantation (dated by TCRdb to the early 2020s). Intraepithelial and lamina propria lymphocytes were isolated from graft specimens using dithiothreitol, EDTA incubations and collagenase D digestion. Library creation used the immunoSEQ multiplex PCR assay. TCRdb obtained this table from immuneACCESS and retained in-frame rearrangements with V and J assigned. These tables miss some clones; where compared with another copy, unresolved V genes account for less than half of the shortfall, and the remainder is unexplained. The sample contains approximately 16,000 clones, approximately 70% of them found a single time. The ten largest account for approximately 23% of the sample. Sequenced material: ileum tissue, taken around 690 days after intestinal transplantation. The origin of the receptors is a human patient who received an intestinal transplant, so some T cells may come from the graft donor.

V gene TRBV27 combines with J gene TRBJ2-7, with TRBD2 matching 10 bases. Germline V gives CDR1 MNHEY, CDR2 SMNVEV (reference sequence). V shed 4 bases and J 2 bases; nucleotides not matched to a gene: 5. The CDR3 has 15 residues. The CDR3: CASSYGLAEPYEQYF. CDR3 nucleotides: TGTGCCAGCAGTTACGGACTAGCGGAACCCTACGAGCAGTACTTC.

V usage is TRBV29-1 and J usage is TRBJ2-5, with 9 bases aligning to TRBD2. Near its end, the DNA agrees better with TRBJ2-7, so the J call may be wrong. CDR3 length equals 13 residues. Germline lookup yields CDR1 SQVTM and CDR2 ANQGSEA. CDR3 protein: CSAKGLAAYEQYF. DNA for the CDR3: TGCAGCGCAAAGGGACTAGCCGCCTACGAGCAGTACTTC.

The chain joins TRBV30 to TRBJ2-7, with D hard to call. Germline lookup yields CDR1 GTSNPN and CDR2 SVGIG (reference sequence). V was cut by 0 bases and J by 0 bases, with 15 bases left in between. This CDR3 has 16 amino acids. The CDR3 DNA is TGTGCCTGGAGTGTAACAGAGGTCCTTAGCTCCTACGAGCAGTACTTC. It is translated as CAWSVTEVLSSYEQYF.

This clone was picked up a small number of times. The CDR3 DNA reads as TGCGCCAGCAGCGAACAGGGAGTGGGCAATCAGCCCCAGCATTTT. This translates into CASSEQGVGNQPQHF. The chain is built from TRBV10-2 and TRBJ1-5; weak D call: TRBD1 (6 bases). V was shortened by 6 bases and J by 2 bases, with 14 bases between the two germline ends. The V gene's germline CDR1 is WSHSY and CDR2 SAAADI. This CDR3 spans 15 amino acids.

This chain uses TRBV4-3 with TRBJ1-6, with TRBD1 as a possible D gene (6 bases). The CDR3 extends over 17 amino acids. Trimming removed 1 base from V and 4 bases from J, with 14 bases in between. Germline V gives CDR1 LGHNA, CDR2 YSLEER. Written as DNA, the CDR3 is TGCGCCAGCAGCCAAGCAGCCAGGGGTAAATATAATTCACCCCTCCACTTT. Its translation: CASSQAARGKYNSPLHF.

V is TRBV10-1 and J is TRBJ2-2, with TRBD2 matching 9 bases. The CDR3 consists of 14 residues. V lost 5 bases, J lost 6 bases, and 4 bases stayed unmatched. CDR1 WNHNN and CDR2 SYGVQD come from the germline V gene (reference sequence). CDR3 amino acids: CASSSGRMAGELFF. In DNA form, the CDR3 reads TGCGCCAGCAGTAGCGGGAGGATGGCCGGGGAGCTGTTTTTT.

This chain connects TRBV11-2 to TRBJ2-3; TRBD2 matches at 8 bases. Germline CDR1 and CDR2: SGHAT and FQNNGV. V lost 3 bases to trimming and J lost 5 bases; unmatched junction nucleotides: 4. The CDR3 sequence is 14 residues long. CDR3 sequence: CASSFVGRGDTQYF. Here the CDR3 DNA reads TGTGCCAGCAGCTTTGTCGGGAGGGGAGATACGCAGTATTTT.

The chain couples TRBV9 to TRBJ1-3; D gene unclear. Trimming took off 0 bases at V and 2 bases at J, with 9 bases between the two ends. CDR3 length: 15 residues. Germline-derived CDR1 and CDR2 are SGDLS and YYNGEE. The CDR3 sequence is CASSVEGRPGNTIYF. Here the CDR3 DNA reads TGTGCCAGCAGCGTAGAGGGCAGACCTGGAAACACCATATATTTT.

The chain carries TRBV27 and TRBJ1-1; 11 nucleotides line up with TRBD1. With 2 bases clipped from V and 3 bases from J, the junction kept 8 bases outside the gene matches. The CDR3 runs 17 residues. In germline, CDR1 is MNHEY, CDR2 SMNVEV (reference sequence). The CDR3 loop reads CASSLKGQGAGYTEAFF. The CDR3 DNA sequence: TGTGCCAGCAGTTTAAAAGGACAGGGGGCGGGGTACACTGAAGCTTTCTTT.

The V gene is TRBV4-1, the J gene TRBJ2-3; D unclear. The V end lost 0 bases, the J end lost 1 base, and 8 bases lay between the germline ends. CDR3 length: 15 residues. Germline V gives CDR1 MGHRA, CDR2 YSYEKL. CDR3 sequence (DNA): TGCGCCAGCAGCCAAGATCAGGCCGGCACAGATACGCAGTATTTT. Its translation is CASSQDQAGTDTQYF.

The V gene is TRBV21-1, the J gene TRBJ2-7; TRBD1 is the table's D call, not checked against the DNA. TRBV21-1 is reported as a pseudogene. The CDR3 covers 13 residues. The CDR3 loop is CASSKDSSYEQYF. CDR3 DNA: TGTGCCAGCAGCAAAGACAGCTCCTACGAGCAGTACTTC.

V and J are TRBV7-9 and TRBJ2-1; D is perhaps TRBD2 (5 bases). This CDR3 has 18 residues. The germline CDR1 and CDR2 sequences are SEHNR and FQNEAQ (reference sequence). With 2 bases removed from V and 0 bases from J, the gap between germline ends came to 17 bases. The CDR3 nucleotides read TGTGCCAGCAGCTTACGGAGGAGCGTCCCTAGCTCCTACAATGAGCAGTTCTTC. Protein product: CASSLRRSVPSSYNEQFF.

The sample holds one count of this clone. In DNA, the CDR3 is TGTGCCAGCAGCCTCCTACCGGGGACTGAAGCTTTCTTT. This encodes CASSLLPGTEAFF. V and J are TRBV7-7 and TRBJ1-1; D is unclear. The CDR3 sequence is 13 residues long. V lost 5 bases, J lost 5 bases, and 12 bases lay in between. Germline loops: CDR1 SSHAT, CDR2 FNYEAQ (reference sequence).

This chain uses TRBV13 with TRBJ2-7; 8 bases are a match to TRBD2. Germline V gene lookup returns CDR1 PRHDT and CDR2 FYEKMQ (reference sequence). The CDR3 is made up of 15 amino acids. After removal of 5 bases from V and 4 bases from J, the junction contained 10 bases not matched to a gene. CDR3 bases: TGTGCCAGCAGCACTTTCGGGGGGGCCCATTACGAGCAGTACTTC. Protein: CASSTFGGAHYEQYF.

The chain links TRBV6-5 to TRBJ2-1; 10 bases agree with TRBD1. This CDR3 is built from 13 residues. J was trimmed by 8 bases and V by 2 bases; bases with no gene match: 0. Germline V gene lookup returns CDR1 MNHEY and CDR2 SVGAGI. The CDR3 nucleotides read TGTGCCAGCAGTTACGGGACAGGGGATGAGCAGTTCTTC. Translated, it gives CASSYGTGDEQFF.

CDR3 DNA sequence: TGTGCCATCAGTGAGTCGTCAAGCTACCAACAGAGACCCGAGCAGTACTTC. Protein: CAISESSSYQQRPEQYF. The chain is built from TRBV10-3 and TRBJ2-7; D not certain. Per the germline V gene, CDR1 is ENHRY and CDR2 is SYGVKD. The CDR3 totals 17 residues. Trimming removed 0 bases from V and 6 bases from J, with 21 bases in between.

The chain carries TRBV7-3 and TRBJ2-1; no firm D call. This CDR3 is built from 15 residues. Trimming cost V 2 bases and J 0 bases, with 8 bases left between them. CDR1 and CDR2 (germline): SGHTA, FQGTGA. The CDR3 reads CASSLGVSSYNEQFF. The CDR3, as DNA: TGTGCCAGCAGCTTAGGGGTGAGCTCCTACAATGAGCAGTTCTTC.

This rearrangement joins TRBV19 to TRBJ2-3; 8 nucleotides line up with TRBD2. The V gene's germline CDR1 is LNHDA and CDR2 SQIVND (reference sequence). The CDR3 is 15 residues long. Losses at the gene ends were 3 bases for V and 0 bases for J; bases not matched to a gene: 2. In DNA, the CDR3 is TGTGCCAGTAGTATGCGGGAGGCTAGCACAGATACGCAGTATTTT. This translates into CASSMREASTDTQYF.

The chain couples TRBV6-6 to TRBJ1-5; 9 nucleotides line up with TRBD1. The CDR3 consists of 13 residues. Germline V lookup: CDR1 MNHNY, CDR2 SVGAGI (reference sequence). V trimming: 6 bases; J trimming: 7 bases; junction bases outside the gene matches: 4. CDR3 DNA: TGTGCCAGCAGCCGGACAGGGGACCAGCCCCAGCATTTT. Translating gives CASSRTGDQPQHF.

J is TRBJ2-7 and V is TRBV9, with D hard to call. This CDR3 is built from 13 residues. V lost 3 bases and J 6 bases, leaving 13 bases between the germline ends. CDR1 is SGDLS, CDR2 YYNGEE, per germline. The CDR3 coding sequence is TGTGCCAGCAGCGCCGCCCCACCCGGCGAGCAGTACTTC. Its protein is CASSAAPPGEQYF.

CDR3: CASSLGTGGRNEQYF. The DNA for the CDR3 is TGTGCCAGCAGCTTAGGAACCGGGGGACGGAACGAGCAGTACTTC. The chain couples TRBV7-9 to TRBJ2-7; D possibly corresponds to TRBD2 (6 bases). V was shortened by 1 base and J by 5 bases, with 15 bases between the two germline ends. The length of the CDR3 is 15 residues. Germline assignment: CDR1 SEHNR and CDR2 FQNEAQ (reference sequence).

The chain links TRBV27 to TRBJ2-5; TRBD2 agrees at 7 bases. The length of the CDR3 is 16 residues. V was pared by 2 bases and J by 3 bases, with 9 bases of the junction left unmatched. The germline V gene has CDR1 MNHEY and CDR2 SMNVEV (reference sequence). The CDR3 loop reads CASSLLWSSGKETQYF. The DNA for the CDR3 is TGTGCCAGCAGTTTACTTTGGTCTAGCGGAAAAGAGACCCAGTACTTC.

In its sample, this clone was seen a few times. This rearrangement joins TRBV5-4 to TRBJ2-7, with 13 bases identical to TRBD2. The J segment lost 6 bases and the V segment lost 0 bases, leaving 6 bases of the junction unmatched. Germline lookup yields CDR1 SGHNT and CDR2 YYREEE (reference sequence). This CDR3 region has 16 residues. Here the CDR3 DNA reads TGTGCCAGCAGCTTGGGACTAGCGGGAGGCCTGGGCGAGCAGTACTTC. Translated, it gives CASSLGLAGGLGEQYF.

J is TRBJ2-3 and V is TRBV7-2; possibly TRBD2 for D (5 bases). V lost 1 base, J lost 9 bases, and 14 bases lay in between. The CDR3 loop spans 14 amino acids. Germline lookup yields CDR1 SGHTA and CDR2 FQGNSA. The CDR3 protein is CASSLDYGVDTQYF. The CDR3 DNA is TGTGCCAGCAGCTTAGATTACGGGGTCGACACGCAGTATTTT.

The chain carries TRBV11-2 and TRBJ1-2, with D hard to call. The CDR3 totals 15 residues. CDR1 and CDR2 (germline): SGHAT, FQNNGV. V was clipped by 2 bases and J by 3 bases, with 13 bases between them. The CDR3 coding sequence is TGTGCCAGCAGCTTAAATGGCCCAACCTACTATGGCTACACCTTC. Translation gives CASSLNGPTYYGYTF.

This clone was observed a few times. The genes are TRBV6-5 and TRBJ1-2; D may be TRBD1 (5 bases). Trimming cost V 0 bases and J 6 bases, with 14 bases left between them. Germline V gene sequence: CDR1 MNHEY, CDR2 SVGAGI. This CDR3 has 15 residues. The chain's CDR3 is CASSYSNTLGDGYTF. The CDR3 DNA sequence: TGTGCCAGCAGTTACTCGAATACCTTGGGGGATGGCTACACCTTC.

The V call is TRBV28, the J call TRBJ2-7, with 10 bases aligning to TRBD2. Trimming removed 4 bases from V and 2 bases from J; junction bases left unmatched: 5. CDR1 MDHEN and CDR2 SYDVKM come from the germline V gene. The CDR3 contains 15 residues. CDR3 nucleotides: TGTGCCAGCAGTTACGCTAGCGGGGGCCCCTACGAGCAGTACTTC. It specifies CASSYASGGPYEQYF.

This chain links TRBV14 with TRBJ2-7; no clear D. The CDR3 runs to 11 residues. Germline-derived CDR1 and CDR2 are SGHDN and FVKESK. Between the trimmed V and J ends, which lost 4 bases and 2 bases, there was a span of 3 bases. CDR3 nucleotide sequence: TGTGCCAGCAGCCCTACCTACGAGCAGTACTTC. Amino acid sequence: CASSPTYEQYF.